This TCR beta chain was sequenced for a study of naive and memory T cell subsets. Ligated cDNA underwent four rounds of PCR with nested alpha and beta constant region primers and SP2. MiXCR, applied by TCRdb to the 5' RACE reads, yields one record per CDR3 protein. The sample lists about 56,000 distinct CDR3 sequences; less than 10% were seen once. This clonotype has just a few counts. The target antigen is unknown. CDR3 size: 15 residues. In germline, CDR1 is SGHKS, CDR2 YYEKEE (reference sequence). The ends lost 4 bases at V and 15 bases at J; junction bases unmatched: 16. Overall study findings and caveats: This RNA-based method may be sensitive to activation-related transcript changes.

An oligonucleotide containing a UMI was ligated to the 3' end of TCR cDNA. Whole-blood samples were less than 3 ml of peripheral blood from healthy adult volunteers. Reverse transcription used DNase-treated unsorted total RNA, aiming for roughly 1 to 1000 ng. This receptor was taken from a female donor in good health. The chain employs TRBV5-5 and TRBJ1-6; the match to TRBD1 covers 7 bases. CDR3 bases: TGTGCCAGCAGCCCCACACGAGGACAGGCCGCGCACCTCCACTTT. Amino acids: CASSPTRGQAAHLHF. The variable domain in full, completed from reference TRBV5-5 and TRBJ1-6, reads DAGVTQSPTHLIKTRGQQVTLRCSPISGHKSVSWYQQVLGQGPQFIFQYYEKEERGRGNFPDRFSARQFPNYSSELNVNALLLGDSALYLCASSPTRGQAAHLHFGNGTRLTVT.